The next 31 T cell receptor beta chains were all read from a single sample in a study of shared clonotypes between healthy human individuals. The method was immunoSEQ multiplex PCR; TCRdb's version includes in-frame clones alone and lacks a portion of them. The sample yields more than 400,000 clones, about 95% seen once. Sequencing was carried out using naive CD4+ T cells sorted from blood. Subset here: CD45RA+ positively selected. Receptors originate from a woman aged 25 to 39 in good health.

This clone was seen a single time. The chain uses TRBV23-1 and TRBJ2-6; D gene ambiguous. TRBV23-1 has ORF status, its function being uncertain. V was clipped by 5 bases and J by 0 bases, with 8 bases between them. The CDR3 totals 15 residues. This CDR3 is CASSGRSSGANVLTF. In DNA, the CDR3 is TGCGCCAGCAGTGGGCGAAGCTCTGGGGCCAACGTCCTGACTTTC.

A few counts support this clone. This chain joins TRBV28 and TRBJ1-2, with D perhaps matching TRBD1 (5 bases). Germline CDR1 reads MDHEN; CDR2 reads SYDVKM. The CDR3 runs 11 residues. In DNA form, the CDR3 reads TGTGCAGCGACAGCTAACTATGGCTACACCTTC. The encoded protein is CAATANYGYTF.

This chain uses TRBV2 with TRBJ2-2; D ambiguous. CDR1 and CDR2 (germline): SNHLY, FYNNEI. This CDR3 contains 16 residues. Trimming took 2 bases from V and 1 from J, leaving 11 bases between them. The chain's CDR3 is CASSELEIMNTGELFF. In DNA, the CDR3 is TGTGCCAGCAGTGAATTGGAGATTATGAACACCGGGGAGCTGTTTTTT.

This rearrangement joins TRBV25-1 to TRBJ2-7; the D gene is possibly TRBD1 (6 bases). Germline CDR1 reads MGHDK; CDR2 reads SYGVNS. Trimming stripped 7 bases from V and 3 bases from J, with 7 bases between. The CDR3 is made up of 11 amino acids. CDR3 protein: CASTRGYEQYF. CDR3 in DNA: TGTGCCAGCACCAGGGGCTACGAGCAGTACTTC.

This rearrangement joins TRBV4-2 to TRBJ2-2; 8 bases agree with TRBD2. There are 17 residues in the CDR3. The V gene end was trimmed by 1 base and the J gene end by 5 bases; junction bases not matched to a gene: 9. Germline CDR1 is LGHNA and CDR2 is YNFKEQ. The CDR3 nucleotides read TGTGCCAGCAGCCAAGCACCGGGACTAGGACCAACCGGGGAGCTGTTTTTT. It codes for CASSQAPGLGPTGELFF.

The rearrangement uses TRBV28 and TRBJ2-7, with 12 positions matching TRBD2. Trimming removed 2 bases from V and 5 bases from J; junction bases left unmatched: 4. CDR3 length: 15 residues. Looked up from germline, CDR1 is MDHEN and CDR2 is SYDVKM. The CDR3 here is CASSLLAGGPHEQYF. Here the CDR3 DNA reads TGTGCCAGCAGTTTACTAGCGGGAGGGCCCCACGAGCAGTACTTC.

This chain connects TRBV9 to TRBJ2-3, with a weak D call TRBD2 (5 bases). Trimming removed 4 bases at V and 0 bases at J, with 6 bases between. The germline CDR1 and CDR2 sequences are SGDLS and YYNGEE. The length of the CDR3 is 13 residues. CDR3 DNA sequence: TGTGCCAGCAGCCGGGGTAGCACAGATACGCAGTATTTT. This gives the protein CASSRGSTDTQYF.

This chain uses TRBV2 with TRBJ2-1; D may match TRBD1 or TRBD2 (5 bases each). This CDR3 has 11 residues. CDR1 is SNHLY, CDR2 FYNNEI, per germline. Trimming took 4 bases from V and 9 from J, leaving 7 bases between them. CDR3 residues: CASSGGFEQFF. CDR3 in DNA: TGTGCCAGCAGTGGGGGGTTTGAGCAGTTCTTC.

A single count supports this clone. A junction boundary mismatches the germline segment, possibly from a read error. This chain uses TRBV6-6 with TRBJ1-1; TRBD1 agrees at 7 bases. The CDR3 runs to 14 residues. The V gene's germline CDR1 is MNHNY and CDR2 SVGAGI (reference sequence). Here the CDR3 DNA reads TGTGCCAGCAGTCGGGACAGAGTGAACACTGCAGCTTTCTTT. This sequence encodes CASSRDRVNTAAFF.

Concerning this clone: At the DNA level, this CDR3 is encoded by other sequences in the same sample as well. The CDR3 sequence: CASSRQGSYEQYF. Written as DNA, the CDR3 is TGTGCCAGTAGTCGACAGGGTTCCTACGAGCAGTACTTC. J is TRBJ2-7 and V is TRBV19, with 7 bases fitting TRBD1. The CDR3 loop spans 13 amino acids. CDR1 and CDR2 (germline): LNHDA, SQIVND (reference sequence). V was clipped by 5 bases and J by 1 base; unmatched bases: 2.

The chain couples TRBV5-6 to TRBJ2-2; 8 positions agree with TRBD1. V lost 1 base to trimming and J lost 5 bases; unmatched junction nucleotides: 7. The CDR3 loop spans 16 amino acids. Germline assignment: CDR1 SGHDT and CDR2 YYEEEE. The DNA of the CDR3 is TGTGCCAGCAGCTTGAGGACAGGGTGGCATACCGGGGAGCTGTTTTTT. It translates to CASSLRTGWHTGELFF.

The chain uses TRBV28 and TRBJ2-7; 12 positions agree with TRBD2. V gave up 6 bases and J gave up 5 bases; unmatched junction bases: 14. The CDR3 length is 17 residues. The V gene's germline CDR1 is MDHEN and CDR2 SYDVKM. In DNA form, the CDR3 reads TGTGCCAGCAGCTTCTTCCAGACTAGCGGGAGTATCCACGAGCAGTACTTC. Its protein is CASSFFQTSGSIHEQYF.

The CDR3 DNA follows: TGTGCCAGCAGCTTGCTACTCTACGAGCAGTACTTC. Its protein product is CASSLLLYEQYF. The chain employs TRBV5-5 and TRBJ2-7; no reliable D call. Looked up from germline, CDR1 is SGHKS and CDR2 is YYEKEE (reference sequence). The CDR3 runs to 12 residues. Trimming cost V 1 base and J 3 bases, with 5 bases left between them.

This clone was seen once. The chain recombines TRBV7-9 with TRBJ2-7; D perhaps matches TRBD1 (5 bases). The CDR3 totals 11 residues. Looked up from germline, CDR1 is SEHNR and CDR2 is FQNEAQ (reference sequence). V was trimmed by 5 bases and J by 6 bases, leaving 8 bases between them. The CDR3 here is CASSGRVEQYF. The CDR3 DNA sequence: TGTGCCAGCAGCGGCAGGGTCGAGCAGTACTTC.

This sequence joins TRBV4-1 and TRBJ2-1, with no clear D. CDR1 and CDR2 from the germline V gene are MGHRA and YSYEKL. V was cut by 4 bases and J by 0 bases, with 16 bases left in between. The CDR3 is 17 residues long. CDR3 coding DNA: TGCGCCAGCAGCCTTTTCGCGAGTAGAAGCTCCTACAATGAGCAGTTCTTC. It yields the protein CASSLFASRSSYNEQFF.

This clone appeared once. The V gene is TRBV5-1, the J gene TRBJ1-4; D perhaps matches TRBD1 (5 bases). The CDR3 totals 15 residues. Germline lookup yields CDR1 SGHRS and CDR2 YFSETQ. V shed 1 base and J shed 8 bases, with 15 bases lying between them. For the CDR3, the DNA is TGCGCCAGCAGCTTGAGTCGCAGGGCTGACGAAAAACTGTTTTTT. This encodes CASSLSRRADEKLFF.

V is TRBV6-1 and J is TRBJ2-3; D ambiguous. The CDR3 contains 11 residues. The ends were cut back, 3 bases at V and 6 bases at J, with 4 bases in the middle. Germline V gene data show CDR1 as MNHNS and CDR2 as SASEGT. CDR3 in DNA: TGTGCCAGCAGTGATTGGGATACGCAGTATTTT. Protein sequence: CASSDWDTQYF.

V usage is TRBV19 and J usage is TRBJ2-7; perhaps TRBD2 as D (5 bases). Germline CDR1 and CDR2: LNHDA and SQIVND (reference sequence). CDR3 length: 15 residues. V lost 1 base to trimming and J lost 6 bases, with 16 bases between them. The CDR3 bases are TGTGCCAGTAGTATAGGGACTCCTGAGTTTCGCGAGCAGTACTTC. It translates to CASSIGTPEFREQYF. Together with reference TRBV19 and TRBJ2-7, the CDR3 gives the full variable domain: DGGITQSPKYLFRKEGQNVTLSCEQNLNHDAMYWYRQDPGQGLRLIYYSQIVNDFQKGDIAEGYSVSREKKESFPLTVTSAQKNPTAFYLCASSIGTPEFREQYFGPGTRLTVT.

This rearrangement joins TRBV28 to TRBJ2-2; unclear D gene. Trimming shortened V by 2 bases and J by 0 bases, and 7 bases separated the two germline ends. Looked up from germline, CDR1 is MDHEN and CDR2 is SYDVKM. This CDR3 region has 15 residues. In DNA, the CDR3 is TGTGCCAGCAGTTTAGCAGCCGCGAACACCGGGGAGCTGTTTTTT. Translated: CASSLAAANTGELFF.

This clone was seen a single time. This sequence joins TRBV6-6 and TRBJ2-5; D ambiguous. The end of the DNA aligns better with TRBJ2-7, so the J call may be wrong. The CDR3 covers 14 residues. Germline values: CDR1 MNHNY, CDR2 SVGAGI (reference sequence). The CDR3 sequence: CASRVAYESYEQYF. CDR3 DNA: TGTGCCAGCAGGGTAGCATACGAGTCCTACGAGCAGTACTTC.

The chain is built from TRBV7-9 and TRBJ2-5, with 11 bases identical to TRBD1. This CDR3 contains 15 residues. Germline V gene lookup returns CDR1 SEHNR and CDR2 FQNEAQ (reference sequence). V shed 4 bases and J 5 bases; nucleotides not matched to a gene: 6. CDR3 nucleotides: TGTGCCAGCAGCTATGGACAGGGGGCGCGTGAGACCCAGTACTTC. Encoded protein: CASSYGQGARETQYF.

The J gene is TRBJ1-1, the V gene TRBV28; tentative D call: TRBD1 (6 bases). Germline V CDR1 and CDR2: MDHEN, SYDVKM. V dropped 6 bases and J dropped 9 bases, with 8 bases sitting between them. The CDR3 loop spans 10 amino acids. The CDR3, as DNA: TGTGCCAGCAGGGACAGAAAAGCTTTCTTT. Protein product: CASRDRKAFF.

This sequence joins TRBV11-2 and TRBJ2-7, with 9 bases aligning to TRBD1. The germline gives CDR1 SGHAT, CDR2 FQNNGV. The CDR3 totals 14 residues. V lost 7 bases, J lost 1 base, and 5 bases stayed unmatched. Here the CDR3 reads CASTGTGSSYEQYF. The CDR3 DNA reads TGTGCCAGCACTGGGACAGGGAGTTCCTACGAGCAGTACTTC.

The V call is TRBV5-4, the J call TRBJ2-2, with D tentatively TRBD2 (7 bases). V gave up 0 bases and J gave up 2 bases, with 11 bases separating them. From germline, CDR1 is SGHNT and CDR2 YYREEE (reference sequence). The CDR3 is made up of 16 amino acids. The CDR3 spells CASSLGGGFNTGELFF. The CDR3 DNA follows: TGTGCCAGCAGCTTGGGCGGGGGCTTTAACACCGGGGAGCTGTTTTTT.

The gene calls are TRBV11-2 and TRBJ1-4; 8 bases are shared with TRBD1. The germline CDR1 and CDR2 sequences are SGHAT and FQNNGV. With 6 bases clipped from V and 8 bases from J, the junction kept 5 bases outside the gene matches. CDR3 length: 13 amino acids. The CDR3 sequence: CASSPGQAEKLFF. CDR3 coding DNA: TGTGCCAGCAGTCCGGGACAGGCCGAAAAACTGTTTTTT.

The J gene is TRBJ2-7, the V gene TRBV27, with TRBD1 as a possible D gene (6 bases). CDR1 and CDR2 from the germline V gene are MNHEY and SMNVEV (reference sequence). V shed 3 bases and J shed 1 base, with 7 bases lying between them. The CDR3 has 13 amino acids. CDR3 in DNA: TGTGCCAGCAGTTTGCAGGGGTCCTACGAGCAGTACTTC. Translated: CASSLQGSYEQYF.

V usage is TRBV7-9 and J usage is TRBJ2-1; TRBD1 matches 9 bases. The CDR3 length is 18 residues. V shed 7 bases and J 0 bases; nucleotides not matched to a gene: 13. Germline CDR1 reads SEHNR; CDR2 reads FQNEAQ (reference sequence). The CDR3 here is CASTDRGFGSDSYNEQFF. The CDR3 DNA reads as TGTGCCAGCACGGACAGGGGATTCGGATCGGACTCCTACAATGAGCAGTTCTTC.

This chain links TRBV11-2 with TRBJ2-7; 8 bases are a match to TRBD2. The CDR3 spans 16 residues. Germline V gives CDR1 SGHAT, CDR2 FQNNGV. J lost 9 bases, V lost 7 bases, and 20 bases had no gene match. The CDR3 DNA reads TGTGCCAGCATCGAAACTAGCGGAGATCTAGGGCTCCGGCAGTACTTC. Protein sequence: CASIETSGDLGLRQYF.

This clone was observed a single time. The rearrangement joins TRBV7-6 to TRBJ1-2; TRBD1 might be the D (5 bases). The germline CDR1 and CDR2 sequences are SGHVS and FNYEAQ. The V gene lost 5 bases and the J gene lost 3 bases, with 10 bases spanning the gap. This CDR3 spans 13 amino acids. The CDR3 loop reads CASSPGTYYGYTF. The DNA of the CDR3 is TGTGCCAGCAGCCCCGGGACTTACTATGGCTACACCTTC.

The V gene is TRBV6-5, the J gene TRBJ2-7, with D perhaps TRBD1 (6 bases). Trimming removed 2 bases from V and 0 bases from J, with 11 bases in between. In germline, CDR1 is MNHEY, CDR2 SVGAGI. The CDR3 totals 15 residues. The CDR3 here is CASSYQGKYSYEQYF. The DNA for the CDR3 is TGTGCCAGCAGTTACCAGGGGAAATACTCCTACGAGCAGTACTTC.

The CDR3 loop is CASSKSPREETQYF. CDR3 nucleotide sequence: TGTGCCAGCAGCAAGTCTCCCCGGGAAGAGACCCAGTACTTC. The V and J genes are TRBV7-8 and TRBJ2-5; D remains unclear. V was trimmed by 5 bases and J by 3 bases, leaving 13 bases between them. CDR1 is SGHVS, CDR2 FQNEAQ, per germline. The CDR3 is made up of 14 amino acids.